Presented here are 15 T cell receptor beta chains from one specimen sequenced in a study of T cells in Graves' hyperthyroidism and ophthalmopathy. TCR beta CDR3 region amplification was performed from RNA transcripts. Primed by the HTBI set, a first-round RT-PCR was run on the TCR CDR3. TCRdb itself ran the multiplex PCR reads through MiXCR, one entry per CDR3 protein. The sample records about 290,000 distinct CDR3 sequences, approximately 13% being singletons. Sequenced: blood. The receptors originated from a woman aged 40 to 49 with Graves' hyperthyroidism.

This clonotype was picked up many times. The chain has TRBV28 and TRBJ2-1; 11 bases align to TRBD2. CDR1 is MDHEN, CDR2 SYDVKM, per germline. The CDR3 has 18 amino acids. V lost 7 bases, J lost 2 bases, and 13 bases stayed unmatched. CDR3 sequence (DNA): TGTGCCAGCAAGGGAACTAGCGGGGGCCCCGTTGCCTACAATGAGCAGTTCTTC. It translates to CASKGTSGGPVAYNEQFF.

CDR3 amino acids: CASSPYSNSPLHF. In DNA form, the CDR3 reads TGTGCCAGCAGCCCGTACTCTAATTCACCCCTCCACTTT. V gene TRBV27 combines with J gene TRBJ1-6, with D hard to call. V was cut by 6 bases and J by 6 bases, with 9 bases left in between. The CDR3 runs to 13 residues. Germline V CDR1 and CDR2: MNHEY, SMNVEV (reference sequence).

This chain uses TRBV19 with TRBJ2-3, with D possibly TRBD2 on 5 matching bases. Germline CDR1 reads LNHDA; CDR2 reads SQIVND (reference sequence). Trimming pared 3 bases from V and 2 bases from J, leaving 21 bases between. The CDR3 consists of 18 residues. The CDR3 nucleotides are TGTGCCAGTAGTATGACGGGAACTAGTTCCCTTTACACAGATACGCAGTATTTT. It yields the protein CASSMTGTSSLYTDTQYF.

This chain joins TRBV24-1 and TRBJ1-5; maybe TRBD1 (6 bases). CDR1 is KGHDR, CDR2 SFDVKD, per germline. V lost 4 bases and J lost 6, with 21 bases in between. The length of the CDR3 is 17 residues. CDR3 amino acids: CATSDSASAGVGQPQHF. The CDR3 coding sequence is TGTGCCACCAGTGACTCCGCTTCAGCAGGGGTTGGTCAGCCCCAGCATTTT.

At least ten counts were recorded for this clonotype. The V gene is TRBV20-1, the J gene TRBJ2-2; TRBD2 matches 10 bases. The CDR3 is made up of 17 amino acids. The V gene's germline CDR1 is DFQATT and CDR2 SNEGSKA (reference sequence). After removal of 3 bases from V and 1 base from J, the junction contained 8 bases not matched to a gene. This CDR3 reads CSARDSGRSRNTGELFF. CDR3 coding DNA: TGCAGTGCTAGGGATAGCGGGAGGTCCCGGAACACCGGGGAGCTGTTTTTT.

The table lists this clonotype with many counts. The chain uses TRBV11-3 and TRBJ1-1; D is undetermined. CDR1 is SGHNT, CDR2 YENEEA, per germline. This CDR3 has 11 amino acids. V shed 4 bases and J shed 4 bases, with 4 bases lying between them. The CDR3 loop reads CASSSGTEAFF. CDR3 nucleotides: TGTGCCAGCAGCTCGGGCACTGAAGCTTTCTTT.

The table lists this clonotype with a few counts. This chain links TRBV6-1 with TRBJ1-2, with D possibly being TRBD1 (6 bases). The CDR3 spans 12 residues. Trimming stripped 5 bases from V and 6 bases from J, with 10 bases between. Germline V gene sequence: CDR1 MNHNS, CDR2 SASEGT. The CDR3 DNA reads TGTGCCAGCAGTACAGGGTCTGATGGCTACACCTTC. As protein: CASSTGSDGYTF.

The table lists this clonotype with many counts. The chain recombines TRBV20-1 with TRBJ2-7, with D maybe TRBD2 (7 bases). V was clipped by 4 bases and J by 1 base, with 17 bases between them. CDR1 is DFQATT, CDR2 SNEGSKA, per germline (reference sequence). The CDR3 is 15 amino acids. The CDR3 loop is CSAKDPRGASYEQYF. The CDR3 DNA sequence: TGCAGTGCTAAGGACCCTCGGGGGGCATCCTACGAGCAGTACTTC.

Ten or more counts support this clonotype. V and J are TRBV6-1 and TRBJ2-3; perhaps TRBD2 as D (6 bases). Deletions cut 5 bases from V and 5 bases from J, with 8 bases between. The CDR3 has 12 residues. The germline gives CDR1 MNHNS, CDR2 SASEGT. The CDR3 DNA reads as TGTGCCAGCAGTCCTAGCGTAGATACGCAGTATTTT. Translation: CASSPSVDTQYF.

This clonotype was observed many times. V is TRBV5-1 and J is TRBJ2-3; 8 positions agree with TRBD2. This CDR3 comprises 15 residues. Germline CDR1 reads SGHRS; CDR2 reads YFSETQ. The trim removed 0 bases at V and 6 bases at J, leaving 6 bases unmatched. The CDR3 DNA reads as TGCGCCAGCAGCTTGGAAGACGGGAGGGTCGATACGCAGTATTTT. Translation gives CASSLEDGRVDTQYF.

This clonotype occurred many times. J is TRBJ2-1 and V is TRBV2, with 8 bases lining up with TRBD2. CDR1 is SNHLY and CDR2 is FYNNEI in the germline V gene. V was clipped by 4 bases and J by 7 bases; unmatched bases: 15. The CDR3 contains 17 residues. The CDR3 loop reads CASSVPGLAPRRNEQFF. CDR3 nucleotide sequence: TGTGCCAGCAGTGTCCCTGGACTAGCACCGAGACGTAATGAGCAGTTCTTC.

This chain joins TRBV6-1 and TRBJ2-2; 8 positions agree with TRBD2. The CDR3 consists of 15 residues. The germline CDR1 and CDR2 sequences are MNHNS and SASEGT. J gave up 1 base and V 6 bases, and 4 bases lay outside the gene matches. The DNA of the CDR3 is TGTGCCAGCAGCAGGACTAGCTTGAACACCGGGGAGCTGTTTTTT. This codes for CASSRTSLNTGELFF.

This clonotype was recorded many times. This chain joins TRBV30 and TRBJ1-3; unclear D gene. Germline loops: CDR1 GTSNPN, CDR2 SVGIG (reference sequence). CDR3 size: 12 residues. Trimming cost V 1 base and J 0 bases, with 1 base left between them. The CDR3 DNA follows: TGTGCCTGGAGTGGCTCTGGAAACACCATATATTTT. This codes for CAWSGSGNTIYF.

This clonotype was seen a single time. One end of the junction is discordant with germline, which a read error may explain. CDR3 coding DNA: TGTGCCAGCAGTCCCGGGCTAGCGCCAAGAATTGAGATCCAGTACTTC. Translated, it gives CASSPGLAPRIEIQYF. The chain joins TRBV5-4 to TRBJ2-5; D may be TRBD2 (6 bases). The CDR3 has 16 amino acids. Germline V gene data show CDR1 as SGHNT and CDR2 as YYREEE (reference sequence).

This rearrangement joins TRBV5-4 to TRBJ2-3; D not certain. The CDR3 totals 15 residues. V dropped 4 bases and J dropped 0 bases, with 12 bases sitting between them. From germline, CDR1 is SGHNT and CDR2 YYREEE (reference sequence). The CDR3 loop reads CASSTSSKSTDTQYF. In DNA, the CDR3 is TGTGCCAGCAGCACCAGCTCGAAAAGCACAGATACGCAGTATTTT. Supplemented by reference TRBV5-4 and TRBJ2-3, the full variable domain reads ETGVTQSPTHLIKTRGQQVTLRCSSQSGHNTVSWYQQALGQGPQFIFQYYREEENGRGNFPPRFSGLQFPNYSSELNVNALELDDSALYLCASSTSSKSTDTQYFGPGTRLTVL.